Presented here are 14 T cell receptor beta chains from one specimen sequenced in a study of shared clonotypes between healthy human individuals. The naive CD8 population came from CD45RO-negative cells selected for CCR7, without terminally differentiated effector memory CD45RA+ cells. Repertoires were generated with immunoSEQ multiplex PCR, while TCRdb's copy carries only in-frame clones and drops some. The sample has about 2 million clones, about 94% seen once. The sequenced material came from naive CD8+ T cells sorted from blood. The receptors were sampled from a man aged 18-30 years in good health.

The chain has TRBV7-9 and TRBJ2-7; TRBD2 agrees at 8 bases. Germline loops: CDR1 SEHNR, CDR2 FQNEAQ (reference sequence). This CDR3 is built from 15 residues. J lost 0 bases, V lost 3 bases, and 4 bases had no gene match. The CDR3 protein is CASSFFSGSSYEQYF. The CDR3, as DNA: TGTGCCAGCAGCTTCTTCAGCGGGAGCTCCTACGAGCAGTACTTC.

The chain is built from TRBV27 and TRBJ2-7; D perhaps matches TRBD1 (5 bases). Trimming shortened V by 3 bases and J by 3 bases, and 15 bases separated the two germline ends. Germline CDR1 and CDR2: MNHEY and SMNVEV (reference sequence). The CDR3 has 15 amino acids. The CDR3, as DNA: TGTGCCAGCAGTTTCGGGTCAGGGTCTTTCTACGAGCAGTACTTC. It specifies CASSFGSGSFYEQYF.

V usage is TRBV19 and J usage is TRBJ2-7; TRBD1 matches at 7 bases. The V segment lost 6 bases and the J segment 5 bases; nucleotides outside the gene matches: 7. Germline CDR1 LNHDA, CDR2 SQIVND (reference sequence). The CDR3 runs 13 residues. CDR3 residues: CASSPGQINEQYF. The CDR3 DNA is TGTGCCAGTAGCCCGGGACAGATAAACGAGCAGTACTTC.

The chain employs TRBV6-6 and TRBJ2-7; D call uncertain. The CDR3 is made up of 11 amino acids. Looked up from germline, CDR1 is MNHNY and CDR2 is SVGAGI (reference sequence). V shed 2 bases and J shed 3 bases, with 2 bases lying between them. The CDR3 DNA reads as TGTGCCAGCAGTTACATCTACGAGCAGTACTTC. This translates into CASSYIYEQYF.

The DNA for the CDR3 is TGTGCCAGCACTTACAAGCGGGAGGGCCGGGATGAGCAGTTCTTC. Encoded protein: CASTYKREGRDEQFF. The V call is TRBV7-9, the J call TRBJ2-1; 10 positions match TRBD2. V shed 7 bases and J 8 bases; nucleotides not matched to a gene: 11. This CDR3 contains 15 residues. Germline CDR1 and CDR2: SEHNR and FQNEAQ (reference sequence).

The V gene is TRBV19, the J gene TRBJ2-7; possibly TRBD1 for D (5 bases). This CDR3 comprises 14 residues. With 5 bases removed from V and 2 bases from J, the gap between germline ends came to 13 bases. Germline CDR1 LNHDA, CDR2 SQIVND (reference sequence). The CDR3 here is CASSVPDKPYEQYF. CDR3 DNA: TGTGCCAGTAGTGTTCCGGACAAGCCCTACGAGCAGTACTTC.

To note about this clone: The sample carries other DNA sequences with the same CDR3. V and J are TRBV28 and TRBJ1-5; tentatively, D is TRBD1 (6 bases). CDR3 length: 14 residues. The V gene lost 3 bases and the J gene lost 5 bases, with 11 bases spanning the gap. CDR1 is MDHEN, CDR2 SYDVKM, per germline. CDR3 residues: CASSLGRGDQPQHF. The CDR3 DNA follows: TGTGCCAGCAGTTTGGGTAGGGGGGATCAGCCCCAGCATTTT.

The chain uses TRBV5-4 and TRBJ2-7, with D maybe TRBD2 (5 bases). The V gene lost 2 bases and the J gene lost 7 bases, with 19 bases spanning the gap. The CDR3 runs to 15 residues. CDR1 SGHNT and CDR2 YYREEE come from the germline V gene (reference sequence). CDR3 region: CASSFWTPVRWEQYF. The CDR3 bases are TGTGCCAGCAGCTTTTGGACTCCAGTACGTTGGGAGCAGTACTTC. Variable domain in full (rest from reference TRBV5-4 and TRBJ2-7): ETGVTQSPTHLIKTRGQQVTLRCSSQSGHNTVSWYQQALGQGPQFIFQYYREEENGRGNFPPRFSGLQFPNYSSELNVNALELDDSALYLCASSFWTPVRWEQYFGPGTRLTVT.

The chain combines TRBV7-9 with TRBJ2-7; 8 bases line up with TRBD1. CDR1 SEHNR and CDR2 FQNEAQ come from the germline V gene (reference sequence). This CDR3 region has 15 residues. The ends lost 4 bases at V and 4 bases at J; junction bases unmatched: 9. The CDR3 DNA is TGTGCCAGCAGCTCGGACAGGGATCAGGCGTACGAGCAGTACTTC. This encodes CASSSDRDQAYEQYF. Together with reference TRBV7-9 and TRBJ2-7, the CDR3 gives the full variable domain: DTGVSQNPRHKITKRGQNVTFRCDPISEHNRLYWYRQTLGQGPEFLTYFQNEAQLEKSRLLSDRFSAERPKGSFSTLEIQRTEQGDSAMYLCASSSDRDQAYEQYFGPGTRLTVT.

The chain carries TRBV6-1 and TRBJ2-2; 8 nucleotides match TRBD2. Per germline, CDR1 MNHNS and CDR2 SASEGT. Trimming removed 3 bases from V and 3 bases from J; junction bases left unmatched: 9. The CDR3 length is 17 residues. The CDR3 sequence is CASSDYSSGAYTGELFF. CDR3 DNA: TGTGCCAGCAGTGATTATAGTAGCGGGGCTTACACCGGGGAGCTGTTTTTT.

CDR3 sequence (DNA): TGTGCCAGTAGCCAGGGTGGAGCGGGTCCGTTCTTC. As protein: CASSQGGAGPFF. This chain uses TRBV19 with TRBJ2-1; weak D call: TRBD2 (6 bases). The germline V and J ends were trimmed by 6 bases and 15 bases, with 18 bases remaining between them. The CDR3 is 12 amino acids. The germline V gene encodes CDR1 LNHDA and CDR2 SQIVND (reference sequence).

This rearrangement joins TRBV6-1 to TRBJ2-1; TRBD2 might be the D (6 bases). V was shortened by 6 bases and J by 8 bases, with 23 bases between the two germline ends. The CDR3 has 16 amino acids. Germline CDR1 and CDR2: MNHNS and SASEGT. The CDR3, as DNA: TGTGCCAGCAGGGAATACGGGGGAGCCCCTCCGGATGAGCAGTTCTTC. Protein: CASREYGGAPPDEQFF.

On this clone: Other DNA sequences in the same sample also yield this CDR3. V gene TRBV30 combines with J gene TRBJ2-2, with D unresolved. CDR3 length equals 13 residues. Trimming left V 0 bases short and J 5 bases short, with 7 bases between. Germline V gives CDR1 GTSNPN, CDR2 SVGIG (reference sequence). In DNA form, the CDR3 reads TGTGCCTGGAGTGTACTGGGGACCGGGGAGCTGTTTTTT. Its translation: CAWSVLGTGELFF.

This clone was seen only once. The CDR3 bases are TGCAGCGTTGAAAGTGCGGGGGGGCGCTCCTACAATGAGCAGTTCTTC. This gives the protein CSVESAGGRSYNEQFF. The rearrangement uses TRBV29-1 and TRBJ2-1, with 9 bases that match TRBD2. Germline V gene lookup returns CDR1 SQVTM and CDR2 ANQGSEA. The CDR3 is 16 amino acids. The V segment lost 2 bases and the J segment 0 bases; nucleotides outside the gene matches: 5.